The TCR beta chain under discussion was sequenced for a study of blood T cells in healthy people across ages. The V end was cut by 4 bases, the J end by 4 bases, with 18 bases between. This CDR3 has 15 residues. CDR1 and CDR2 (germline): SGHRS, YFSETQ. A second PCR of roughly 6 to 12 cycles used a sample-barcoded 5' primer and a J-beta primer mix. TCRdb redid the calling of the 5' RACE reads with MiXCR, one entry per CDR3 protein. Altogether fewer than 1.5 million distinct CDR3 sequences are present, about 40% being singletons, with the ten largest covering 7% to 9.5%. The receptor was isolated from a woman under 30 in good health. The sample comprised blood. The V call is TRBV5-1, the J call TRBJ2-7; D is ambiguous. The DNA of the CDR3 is TGCGCCAGCAGCATGGAGCTCAGCCTAGGGTACGAGCAGTACTTC. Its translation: CASSMELSLGYEQYF. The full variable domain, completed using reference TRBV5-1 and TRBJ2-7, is KAGVTQTPRYLIKTRGQQVTLSCSPISGHRSVSWYQQTPGQGLQFLFEYFSETQRNKGNFPGRFSGRQFSNSRSEMNVSTLELGDSALYLCASSMELSLGYEQYFGPGTRLTVT.